This TCR beta chain was recorded in a study of T cells in Graves' hyperthyroidism and ophthalmopathy. The V and J ends lost 6 bases and 12 bases respectively, with 12 bases between them. Germline CDR1 MNHEY, CDR2 SMNVEV (reference sequence). This CDR3 contains 12 residues. This clonotype was observed at least ten times. Its cognate antigen is unknown. Amplification targeted TCR beta CDR3 regions from RNA transcripts. When the TCR CDR3 underwent first-round RT-PCR, the HTBI primer set was used. Each CDR3 protein gets one entry after TCRdb re-called the multiplex PCR reads with MiXCR. Of around 340,000 distinct CDR3 sequences in the sample, over 11% were seen once. Uncontrolled infection, other autoimmune disease, pregnancy or lactation led to exclusion. Findings of the study overall: By a 13 V-J model, ophthalmopathy was set apart from stable hyperthyroidism.

This receptor was taken from a woman under 40 with Graves' hyperthyroidism. The sequencing sample was made of blood. The chain has TRBV27 and TRBJ1-6, with unresolved D. The CDR3 reads CASRREAGPLHF. The CDR3 nucleotides read TGTGCCAGCAGGAGGGAAGCGGGACCCCTCCACTTT.